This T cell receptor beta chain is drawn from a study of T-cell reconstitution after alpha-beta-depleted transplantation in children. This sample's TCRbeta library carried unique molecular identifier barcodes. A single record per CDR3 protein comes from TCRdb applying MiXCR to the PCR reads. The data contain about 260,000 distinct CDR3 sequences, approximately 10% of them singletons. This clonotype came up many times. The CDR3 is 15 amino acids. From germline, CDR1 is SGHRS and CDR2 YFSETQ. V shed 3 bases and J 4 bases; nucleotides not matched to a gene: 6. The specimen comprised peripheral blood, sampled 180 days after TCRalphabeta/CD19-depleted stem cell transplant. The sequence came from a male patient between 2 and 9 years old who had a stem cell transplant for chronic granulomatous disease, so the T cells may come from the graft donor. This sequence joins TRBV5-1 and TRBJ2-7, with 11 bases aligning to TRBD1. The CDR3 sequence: CASSWPGQGVYEQYF. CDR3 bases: TGCGCCAGCAGCTGGCCGGGACAGGGGGTATACGAGCAGTACTTC.